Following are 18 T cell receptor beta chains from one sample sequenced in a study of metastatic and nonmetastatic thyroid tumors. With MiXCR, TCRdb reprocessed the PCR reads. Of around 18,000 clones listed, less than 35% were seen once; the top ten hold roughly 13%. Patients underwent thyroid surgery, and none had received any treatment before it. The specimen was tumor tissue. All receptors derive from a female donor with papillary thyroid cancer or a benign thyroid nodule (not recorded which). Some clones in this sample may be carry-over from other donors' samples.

The CDR3 spells CASSQVKSSYEQYF. The CDR3 DNA follows: TGTGCCAGCAGCCAAGTCAAAAGCTCCTACGAGCAGTACTTC. The rearrangement links TRBV3-1 to TRBJ2-7; D not resolved. The CDR3 has 14 amino acids. The V gene lost 1 base and the J gene lost 0 bases, with 7 bases spanning the gap. Germline CDR1 is LGHDT and CDR2 is YNNKEL (reference sequence).

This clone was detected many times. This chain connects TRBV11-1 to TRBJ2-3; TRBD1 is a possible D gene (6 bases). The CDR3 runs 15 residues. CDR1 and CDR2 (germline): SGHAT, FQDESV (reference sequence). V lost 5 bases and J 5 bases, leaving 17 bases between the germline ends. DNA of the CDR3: TGTGCCAGCAGCACCGATACCTACAGGGAAGATACGCAGTATTTT. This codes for CASSTDTYREDTQYF.

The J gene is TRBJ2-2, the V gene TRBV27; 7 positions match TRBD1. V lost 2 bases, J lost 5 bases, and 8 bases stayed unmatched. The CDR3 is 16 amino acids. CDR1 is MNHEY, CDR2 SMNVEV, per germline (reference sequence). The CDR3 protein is CASSLAAGGRTGELFF. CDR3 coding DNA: TGTGCCAGCAGTTTAGCGGCAGGGGGAAGGACCGGGGAGCTGTTTTTT.

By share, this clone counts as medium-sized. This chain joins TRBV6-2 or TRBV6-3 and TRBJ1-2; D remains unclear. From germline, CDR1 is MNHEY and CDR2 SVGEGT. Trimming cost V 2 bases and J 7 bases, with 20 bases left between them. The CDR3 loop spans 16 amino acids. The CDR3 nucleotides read TGTGCCAGCAGTTACAGGCCGGCGCCAAGGGAAGGTGGCTACACCTTC. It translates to CASSYRPAPREGGYTF.

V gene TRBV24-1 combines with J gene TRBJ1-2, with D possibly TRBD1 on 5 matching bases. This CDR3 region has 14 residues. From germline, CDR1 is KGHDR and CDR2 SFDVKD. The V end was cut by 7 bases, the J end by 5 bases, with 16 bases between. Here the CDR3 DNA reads TGTGCCACCAGCGGCCGCCGGGAGGGGTATGGCTACACCTTC. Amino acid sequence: CATSGRREGYGYTF.

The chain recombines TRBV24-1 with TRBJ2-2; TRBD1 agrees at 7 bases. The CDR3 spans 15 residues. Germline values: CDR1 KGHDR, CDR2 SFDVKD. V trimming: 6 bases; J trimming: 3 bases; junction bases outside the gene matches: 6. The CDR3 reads CATSQQGSYTGELFF. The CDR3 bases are TGTGCCACCAGTCAACAGGGGAGTTACACCGGGGAGCTGTTTTTT.

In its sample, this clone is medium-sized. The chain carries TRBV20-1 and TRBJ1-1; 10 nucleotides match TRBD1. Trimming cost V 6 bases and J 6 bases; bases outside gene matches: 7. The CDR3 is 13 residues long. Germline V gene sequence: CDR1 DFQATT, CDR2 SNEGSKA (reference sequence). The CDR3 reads CSAHRDRGSEAFF. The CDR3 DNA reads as TGCAGTGCCCACCGGGACAGGGGTTCTGAAGCTTTCTTT.

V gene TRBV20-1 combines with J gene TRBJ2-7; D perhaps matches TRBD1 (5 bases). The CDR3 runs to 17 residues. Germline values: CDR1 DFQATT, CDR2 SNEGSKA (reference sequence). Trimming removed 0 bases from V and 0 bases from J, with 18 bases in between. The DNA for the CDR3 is TGCAGTGCTAGAGATAGCCTTGGTGGGGCCTTCTCCTACGAGCAGTACTTC. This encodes CSARDSLGGAFSYEQYF.

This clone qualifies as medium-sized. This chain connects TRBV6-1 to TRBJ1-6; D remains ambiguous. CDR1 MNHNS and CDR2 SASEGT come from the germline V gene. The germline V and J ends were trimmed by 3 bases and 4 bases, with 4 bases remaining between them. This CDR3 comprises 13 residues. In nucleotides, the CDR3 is TGTGCCAGCAGTGACAGGTATAATTCACCCCTCCACTTT. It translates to CASSDRYNSPLHF.

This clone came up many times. The CDR3 protein is CASSELAGGPDTQYF. CDR3 nucleotide sequence: TGTGCCAGCAGTGAACTAGCGGGGGGGCCAGATACGCAGTATTTT. The chain couples TRBV6-4 to TRBJ2-3, with 13 positions matching TRBD2. With 3 bases clipped from V and 4 bases from J, the junction kept 1 base outside the gene matches. The CDR3 covers 15 residues. The V gene's germline CDR1 is MRHNA and CDR2 SNTAGT.

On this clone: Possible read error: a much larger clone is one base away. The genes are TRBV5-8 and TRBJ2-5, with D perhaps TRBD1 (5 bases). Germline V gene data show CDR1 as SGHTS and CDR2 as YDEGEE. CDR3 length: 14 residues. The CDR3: CASSWGMGQETQYF. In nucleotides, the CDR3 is TGTGCCAGCAGCTGGGGCATGGGCCAAGAGACCCAGTATTTC. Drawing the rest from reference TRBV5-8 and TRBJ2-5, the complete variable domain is EAGVTQSPTHLIKTRGQQATLRCSPISGHTSVYWYQQALGLGLQFLLWYDEGEERNRGNFPPRFSGRQFPNYSSELNVNALELEDSALYLCASSWGMGQETQYFGPGTRLLVL.

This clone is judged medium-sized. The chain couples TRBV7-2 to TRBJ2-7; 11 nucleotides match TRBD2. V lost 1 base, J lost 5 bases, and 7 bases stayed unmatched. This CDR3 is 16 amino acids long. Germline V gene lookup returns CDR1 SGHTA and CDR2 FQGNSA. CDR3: CASSLGLAGGGHEQYF. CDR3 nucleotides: TGTGCCAGCAGCTTAGGGCTAGCGGGAGGAGGGCACGAGCAGTACTTC.

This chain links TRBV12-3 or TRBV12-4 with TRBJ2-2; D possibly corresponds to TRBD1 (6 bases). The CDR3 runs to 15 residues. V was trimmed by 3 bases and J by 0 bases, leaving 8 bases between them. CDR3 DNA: TGTGCCAGCAGTTTGGGGACACCGAACACCGGGGAGCTGTTTTTT. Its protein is CASSLGTPNTGELFF.

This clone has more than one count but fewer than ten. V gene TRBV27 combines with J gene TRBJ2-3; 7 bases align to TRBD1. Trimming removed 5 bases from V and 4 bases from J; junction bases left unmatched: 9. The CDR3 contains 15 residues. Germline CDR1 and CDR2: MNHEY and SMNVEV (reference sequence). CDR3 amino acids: CASSPTGSEADTQYF. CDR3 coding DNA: TGTGCCAGCAGTCCGACAGGGTCGGAGGCAGATACGCAGTATTTT.

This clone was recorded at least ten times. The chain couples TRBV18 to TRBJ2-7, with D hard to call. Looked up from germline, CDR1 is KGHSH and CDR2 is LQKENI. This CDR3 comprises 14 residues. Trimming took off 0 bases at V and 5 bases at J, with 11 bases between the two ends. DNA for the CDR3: TGTGCCAGCTCACCACCGGTCGGGCCCAACGAGCAGTACTTC. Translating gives CASSPPVGPNEQYF. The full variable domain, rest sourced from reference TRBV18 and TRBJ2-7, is NAGVMQNPRHLVRRRGQEARLRCSPMKGHSHVYWYRQLPEEGLKFMVYLQKENIIDESGMPKERFSAEFPKEGPSILRIQQVVRGDSAAYFCASSPPVGPNEQYFGPGTRLTVT.

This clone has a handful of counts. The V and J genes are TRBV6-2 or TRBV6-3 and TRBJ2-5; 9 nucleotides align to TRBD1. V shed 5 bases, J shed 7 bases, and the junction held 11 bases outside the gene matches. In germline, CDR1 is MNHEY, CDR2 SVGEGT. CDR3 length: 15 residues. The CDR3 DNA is TGTGCCAGCAGTCGGGCCGGGACAGGGTACGGGACCCAGTACTTC. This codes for CASSRAGTGYGTQYF.

CDR3 in amino acids: CASSPRLAGGGADTQYF. Here the CDR3 DNA reads TGTGCCAGTAGTCCCCGACTAGCGGGAGGCGGAGCAGATACGCAGTATTTT. The genes are TRBV19 and TRBJ2-3, with TRBD2 identical over 13 bases. Germline values: CDR1 LNHDA, CDR2 SQIVND (reference sequence). The CDR3 loop spans 17 amino acids. J was trimmed by 4 bases and V by 5 bases; bases with no gene match: 9.

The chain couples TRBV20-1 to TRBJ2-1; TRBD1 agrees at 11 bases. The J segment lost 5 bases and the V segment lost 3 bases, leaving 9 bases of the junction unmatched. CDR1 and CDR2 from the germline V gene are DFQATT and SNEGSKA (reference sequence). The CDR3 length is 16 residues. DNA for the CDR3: TGCAGTGCTAGGGGACAGGGGGTTTCCTATAACAATGAGCAGTTCTTC. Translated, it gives CSARGQGVSYNNEQFF.